Detailed here is one T cell receptor beta chain. The CDR3 consists of 14 residues. V shed 4 bases and J 6 bases; nucleotides not matched to a gene: 7. CDR1 SGHTS and CDR2 YDEGEE come from the germline V gene. The sample comes from a study of blood T cell repertoires in COVID-19. Across the study: Sites across the United States, Italy and Spain contributed samples from acute and convalescent COVID-19. PBMCs, B-cell-depleted T cells, or T cells were the source of the cDNA or gDNA that made up the material.

In the original workflow: How many nucleated cells were present was estimated from reference gene primer amplification. Libraries were prepared by immunoSEQ multiplex PCR; TCRdb keeps only in-frame clonotypes and omits some of them. The V and J calls and clone size are taken from that table; D and trimming were inferred from the DNA. Found here are about 240,000 clones, about 88% of them singletons; the top ten hold more than 6.5%. The sequence was obtained from a woman aged 65 to 85 with active or convalescent COVID-19. Source material: peripheral blood. This rearrangement joins TRBV5-8 to TRBJ1-3; TRBD1 agrees at 7 bases. CDR3 amino acids: CASSLNRGANTIYF. The CDR3 coding sequence is TGTGCCAGCAGCCTGAACAGGGGTGCAAACACCATATATTTT.